This T cell receptor beta chain was identified in a study of beta chain features in type 1 diabetes. This clone was recorded a few times. This sample also contains other DNA sequences that code for the same CDR3. The germline V and J ends were trimmed by 1 base and 4 bases, with 8 bases remaining between them. Germline CDR1 SGHTA, CDR2 FQGNSA. This CDR3 contains 13 residues. Expressed TCRB transcripts were sequenced because the entire RNA isolate underwent reverse transcription. Repertoires were generated with immunoSEQ multiplex PCR, while TCRdb's copy carries only in-frame clones and drops some. Of about 240,000 clones listed, around 26% are singletons.

The sequence derives from a man aged 25-40 years in good health. Sequencing used central memory CD4+ T cells from blood. The chain employs TRBV7-2 and TRBJ2-7; D is possibly TRBD2 (5 bases). DNA of the CDR3: TGTGCCAGCAGCTTAGTACCGGGGTACGAGCAGTACTTC. Encoded protein: CASSLVPGYEQYF.